The sequence of this TCR beta chain was determined in a study of blood T cells in healthy people across ages. Study-wide results and limits: Long-lived donors carried more naive CD4+ cells and greater diversity than aged donors. Because sorting was not performed, PBMCs prevented conclusive naive versus antigen-experienced comparison.

Germline-derived CDR1 and CDR2 are SGHAT and FQNNGV. This CDR3 is built from 15 residues. V was shortened by 2 bases and J by 0 bases, with 8 bases between the two germline ends. The draw of peripheral blood yielded roughly 9.1 milliliters from each donor. A second roughly 6 to 12 cycle PCR used barcoded and J-beta primers. A tag from a template-switch adaptor with 12 random nucleotides marked each cDNA molecule. TCRdb called the 5' RACE reads again in MiXCR, with one record for every CDR3 protein. The sample has about 720,000 distinct CDR3 sequences, 22% seen once; the top ten hold around 21%. This clonotype has a handful of counts. Antigen unknown.

V and J are TRBV11-2 and TRBJ2-1, with D uncertain. Sequenced material: blood. This clonotype was sampled from a man aged 70-80 years in good health. Written as DNA, the CDR3 is TGTGCCAGCAGCTTAATACTAAGCTCCTACAATGAGCAGTTCTTC. Residues: CASSLILSSYNEQFF.